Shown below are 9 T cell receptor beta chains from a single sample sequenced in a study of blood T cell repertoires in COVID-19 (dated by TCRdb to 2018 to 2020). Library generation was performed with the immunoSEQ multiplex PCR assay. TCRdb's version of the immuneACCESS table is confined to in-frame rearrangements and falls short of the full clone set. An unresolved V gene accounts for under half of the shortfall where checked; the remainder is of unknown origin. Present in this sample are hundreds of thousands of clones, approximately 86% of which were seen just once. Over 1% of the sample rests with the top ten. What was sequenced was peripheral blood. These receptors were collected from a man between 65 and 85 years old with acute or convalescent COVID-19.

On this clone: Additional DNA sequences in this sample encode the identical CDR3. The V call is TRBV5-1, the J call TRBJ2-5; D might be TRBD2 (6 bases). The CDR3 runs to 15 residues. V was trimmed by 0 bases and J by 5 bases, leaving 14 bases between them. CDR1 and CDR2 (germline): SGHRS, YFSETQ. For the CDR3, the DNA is TGCGCCAGCAGCTTGGGCGCACCCGGAGGGGAGACCCAGTACTTC. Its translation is CASSLGAPGGETQYF.

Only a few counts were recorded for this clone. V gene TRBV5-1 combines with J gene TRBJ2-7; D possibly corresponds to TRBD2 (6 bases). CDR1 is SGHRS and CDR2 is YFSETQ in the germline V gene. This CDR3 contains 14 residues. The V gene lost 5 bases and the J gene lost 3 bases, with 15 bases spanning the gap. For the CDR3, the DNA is TGCGCCAGCAGAGACGGCGGGAAGAGCTACGAGCAGTACTTC. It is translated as CASRDGGKSYEQYF.

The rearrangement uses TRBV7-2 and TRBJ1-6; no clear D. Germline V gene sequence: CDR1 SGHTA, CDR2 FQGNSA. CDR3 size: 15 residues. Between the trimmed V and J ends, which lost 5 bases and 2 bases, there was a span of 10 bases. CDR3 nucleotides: TGTGCCAGCAGCATTATAAGCGCCTATAATTCACCCCTCCACTTT. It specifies CASSIISAYNSPLHF.

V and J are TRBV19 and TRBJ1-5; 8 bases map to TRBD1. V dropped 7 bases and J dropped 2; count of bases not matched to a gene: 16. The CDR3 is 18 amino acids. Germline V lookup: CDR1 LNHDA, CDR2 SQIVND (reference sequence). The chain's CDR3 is CASNTFSLQGQGNQPQHF. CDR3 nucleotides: TGTGCCAGTAACACCTTCTCCCTCCAGGGACAGGGCAATCAGCCCCAGCATTTT.

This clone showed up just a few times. Written as DNA, the CDR3 is TGTGCCATCAGTGGGTCGAGGGGGGAGACCCAGTACTTC. Translating it yields CAISGSRGETQYF. This sequence joins TRBV10-3 and TRBJ2-5; maybe TRBD1 (6 bases). Germline V lookup: CDR1 ENHRY, CDR2 SYGVKD. V lost 4 bases and J lost 5, with 11 bases in between. The CDR3 extends over 13 amino acids.

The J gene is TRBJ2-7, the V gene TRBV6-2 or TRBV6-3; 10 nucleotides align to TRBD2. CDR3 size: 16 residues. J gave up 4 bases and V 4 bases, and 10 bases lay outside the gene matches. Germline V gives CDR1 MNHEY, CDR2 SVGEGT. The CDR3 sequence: CASSFLATSGKYEQYF. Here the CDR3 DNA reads TGTGCCAGCAGTTTCCTGGCAACTAGCGGGAAATACGAGCAGTACTTC.

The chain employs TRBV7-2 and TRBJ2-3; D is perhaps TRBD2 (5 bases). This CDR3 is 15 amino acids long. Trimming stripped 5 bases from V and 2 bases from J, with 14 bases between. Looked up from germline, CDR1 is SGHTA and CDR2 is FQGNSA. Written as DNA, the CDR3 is TGTGCCAGCAGCGCGAGCCCGGGATCCACAGATACGCAGTATTTT. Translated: CASSASPGSTDTQYF.

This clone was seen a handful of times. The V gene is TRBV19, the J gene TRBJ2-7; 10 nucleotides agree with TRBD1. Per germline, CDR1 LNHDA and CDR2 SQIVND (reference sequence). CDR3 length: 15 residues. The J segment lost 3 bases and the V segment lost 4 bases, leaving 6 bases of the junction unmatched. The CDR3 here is CASSKGQGGFYEQYF. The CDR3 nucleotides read TGTGCCAGTAGTAAAGGACAGGGGGGGTTCTACGAGCAGTACTTC.

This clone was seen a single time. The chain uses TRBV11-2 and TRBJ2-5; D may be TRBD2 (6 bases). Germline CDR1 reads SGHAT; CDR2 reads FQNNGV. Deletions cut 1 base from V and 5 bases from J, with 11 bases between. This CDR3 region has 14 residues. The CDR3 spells CASSLVVGGETQYF. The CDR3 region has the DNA TGTGCCAGCAGCTTAGTAGTTGGGGGGGAGACCCAGTACTTC. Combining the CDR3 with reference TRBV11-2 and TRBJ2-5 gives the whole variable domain EAGVAQSPRYKIIEKRQSVAFWCNPISGHATLYWYQQILGQGPKLLIQFQNNGVVDDSQLPKDRFSAERLKGVDSTLKIQPAKLEDSAVYLCASSLVVGGETQYFGPGTRLLVL.